The 14 T cell receptor beta chains given below trace back to one sample, sequenced in a study of shared clonotypes between healthy human individuals. Sequencing used immunoSEQ multiplex PCR; TCRdb keeps in-frame clones, though not all of them. The table lists roughly 2.2 million clones, less than 95% of them singletons. The specimen was naive CD4+ T cells from PBMCs. As for subset: CD45RA+ positively selected. The receptors derive from a man aged 18 to 29 in good health. Some clones in this sample may be carry-over from other donors' samples.

With respect to this clone: The same CDR3 is also encoded by other DNA sequences in this sample. The rearrangement joins TRBV10-3 to TRBJ2-1; 8 bases are shared with TRBD1. This CDR3 has 13 residues. Unmatched junction bases numbered 3, after V lost 6 bases and J lost 5 bases. CDR1 and CDR2 from the germline V gene are ENHRY and SYGVKD. CDR3 DNA sequence: TGTGCCATCAGATCGACAGGGGACAATGAGCAGTTCTTC. Encoded protein: CAIRSTGDNEQFF.

The chain carries TRBV7-2 and TRBJ1-1; D gene uncertain. The germline CDR1 and CDR2 sequences are SGHTA and FQGNSA. The CDR3 sequence is 15 residues long. Deletions cut 1 base from V and 4 bases from J, with 13 bases between. The CDR3 reads CASSLVGSLGTEAFF. In DNA form, the CDR3 reads TGTGCCAGCAGCTTAGTGGGATCTTTAGGCACTGAAGCTTTCTTT. Full variable domain (remainder filled in from reference TRBV7-2 and TRBJ1-1): GAGVSQSPSNKVTEKGKDVELRCDPISGHTALYWYRQSLGQGLEFLIYFQGNSAPDKSGLPSDRFSAERTGGSVSTLTIQRTQQEDSAVYLCASSLVGSLGTEAFFGQGTRLTVV.

The chain employs TRBV7-6 and TRBJ1-5; D gene unclear. Germline CDR1 and CDR2: SGHVS and FNYEAQ. The CDR3 is made up of 16 amino acids. Trimming removed 4 bases from V and 2 bases from J, with 15 bases in between. The CDR3 sequence is CASSSGSAGGNQPQHF. CDR3 bases: TGTGCCAGCAGCTCGGGGTCGGCTGGGGGCAATCAGCCCCAGCATTTT. The complete variable domain, with remaining parts taken from reference TRBV7-6 and TRBJ1-5, reads GAGVSQSPRYKVTKRGQDVALRCDPISGHVSLYWYRQALGQGPEFLTYFNYEAQQDKSGLPNDRFSAERPEGSISTLTIQRTEQRDSAMYRCASSSGSAGGNQPQHFGDGTRLSIL.

As concerns this clone: The sample holds other DNA sequences that translate to the same CDR3. This chain joins TRBV20-1 and TRBJ1-2; the D is unclear. Germline V gene sequence: CDR1 DFQATT, CDR2 SNEGSKA (reference sequence). The CDR3 is made up of 11 amino acids. V lost 6 bases and J 6 bases, leaving 11 bases between the germline ends. CDR3 nucleotide sequence: TGCAGTGCCCGGCGTGGGGATGGCTACACCTTC. This codes for CSARRGDGYTF.

The genes are TRBV4-1 and TRBJ1-5; D uncertain. The V end lost 0 bases, the J end lost 3 bases, and 12 bases lay between the germline ends. CDR1 and CDR2 from the germline V gene are MGHRA and YSYEKL. This CDR3 spans 16 amino acids. For the CDR3, the DNA is TGCGCCAGCAGCCAAGATTCTCAGAGGGTCAATCAGCCCCAGCATTTT. Its translation is CASSQDSQRVNQPQHF.

The chain carries TRBV13 and TRBJ1-4, with 9 positions matching TRBD1. Losses at the gene ends were 0 bases for V and 7 bases for J; bases not matched to a gene: 9. Germline CDR1 reads PRHDT; CDR2 reads FYEKMQ (reference sequence). The CDR3 totals 17 residues. The CDR3 DNA follows: TGTGCCAGCAGCTTAGGCATTTACAGGGGGCGAGGTGAAAAACTGTTTTTT. This codes for CASSLGIYRGRGEKLFF.

There are a few counts of this clone. The chain links TRBV27 to TRBJ2-7; 9 nucleotides line up with TRBD2. Germline CDR1 MNHEY, CDR2 SMNVEV (reference sequence). CDR3 length equals 15 residues. The junction had 4 bases not matched to a gene; V was cut back by 1 base and J by 3 bases. The CDR3 sequence is CASSLLAGEHYEQYF. DNA for the CDR3: TGTGCCAGCAGTTTATTAGCGGGAGAGCACTACGAGCAGTACTTC.

A single count supports this clone. The chain employs TRBV28 and TRBJ2-2; perhaps TRBD1 as D (6 bases). Germline CDR1 is MDHEN and CDR2 is SYDVKM. V lost 7 bases to trimming and J lost 6 bases, with 15 bases between them. The CDR3 length is 14 residues. The CDR3 reads CASMAQGISGELFF. DNA for the CDR3: TGTGCCAGCATGGCCCAGGGGATATCCGGGGAGCTGTTTTTT.

The CDR3 region is CASSTGGNYGYTF. The CDR3 coding sequence is TGTGCCAGCAGTACCGGGGGGAACTATGGCTACACCTTC. This chain uses TRBV5-4 with TRBJ1-2; weak D call: TRBD1 (5 bases). The germline V gene has CDR1 SGHNT and CDR2 YYREEE (reference sequence). CDR3 length: 13 amino acids. The V and J ends lost 5 bases and 2 bases respectively, with 10 bases between them.

This sequence joins TRBV9 and TRBJ2-4; D uncertain. The V end lost 0 bases, the J end lost 8 bases, and 12 bases lay between the germline ends. The CDR3 loop spans 14 amino acids. Germline loops: CDR1 SGDLS, CDR2 YYNGEE. The CDR3 nucleotides read TGTGCCAGCAGCGTAGGAGAGGCAGGAGACATTCAGTACTTC. Its translation: CASSVGEAGDIQYF. The variable domain in full, with the rest retrieved from reference TRBV9 and TRBJ2-4, is DSGVTQTPKHLITATGQRVTLRCSPRSGDLSVYWYQQSLDQGLQFLIQYYNGEERAKGNILERFSAQQFPDLHSELNLSSLELGDSALYFCASSVGEAGDIQYFGAGTRLSVL.

For the CDR3, the DNA is TGTGCCAGCAGCTCGCACTACAGGGGACCCTACGAGCAGTACTTC. Residues: CASSSHYRGPYEQYF. The chain links TRBV11-2 to TRBJ2-7, with TRBD1 matching over 7 bases. With V trimmed by 4 bases and J by 2 bases, 8 bases remained unmatched. The CDR3 covers 15 residues. The germline CDR1 and CDR2 sequences are SGHAT and FQNNGV.

V and J are TRBV28 and TRBJ2-2; tentatively, D is TRBD1 (6 bases). The CDR3 sequence is 14 residues long. V was cut by 1 base and J by 6 bases, with 9 bases left in between. CDR1 is MDHEN, CDR2 SYDVKM, per germline. This chain's CDR3 is CASSLSGTSGELFF. In DNA, the CDR3 is TGTGCCAGCAGTTTATCCGGGACATCCGGGGAGCTGTTTTTT.

The rearrangement links TRBV10-2 to TRBJ2-7, with 7 bases that match TRBD1. J lost 3 bases, V lost 3 bases, and 11 bases had no gene match. CDR1 and CDR2 from the germline V gene are WSHSY and SAAADI. The CDR3 spans 16 residues. The CDR3 DNA reads as TGCGCCAGCAGTGAATGGTACGGGGACAGCGGCTACGAGCAGTACTTC. Its translation is CASSEWYGDSGYEQYF.

The chain links TRBV25-1 to TRBJ1-2; D is undetermined. Between the trimmed V and J ends, which lost 3 bases and 9 bases, there was a span of 20 bases. The CDR3 length is 15 residues. Germline CDR1 MGHDK, CDR2 SYGVNS. This CDR3 is CASSDGSPTGRSYTF. The DNA of the CDR3 is TGTGCCAGCAGTGACGGAAGCCCGACGGGCCGCAGCTACACCTTC.